The 20 T cell receptor beta chains in this list originate from one sample, sequenced in a study of PD-1 blockade in classical Hodgkin lymphoma. TCRdb's table, derived via immunoSEQ multiplex PCR, lists solely in-frame clones and lacks some. The sample has 10,000 to 15,000 clones, 79% seen once. Brentuximab vedotin exposure varied, and every patient relapsed after autologous stem cell transplantation. By magnetic negative selection, CD8+ T cells were isolated from the thawed PBMCs. Sequenced here: CD8+ T cells from blood, sampled at baseline. These receptors originate from a human donor with classical Hodgkin lymphoma.

This chain links TRBV29-1 with TRBJ2-2; maybe TRBD1 (5 bases). CDR3 length: 12 amino acids. Looked up from germline, CDR1 is SQVTM and CDR2 is ANQGSEA. With 6 bases removed from V and 6 bases from J, the gap between germline ends came to 11 bases. The CDR3 loop is CSVPAGSGELFF. CDR3 coding DNA: TGCAGCGTCCCCGCAGGGTCCGGGGAGCTGTTTTTT.

The chain recombines TRBV9 with TRBJ2-5; D ambiguous. Looked up from germline, CDR1 is SGDLS and CDR2 is YYNGEE. Trimming removed 0 bases from V and 2 bases from J, with 8 bases in between. The CDR3 is 14 residues long. CDR3 sequence reads: CASSVGGRQETQYF. DNA of the CDR3: TGTGCCAGCAGCGTAGGAGGAAGGCAAGAGACCCAGTACTTC.

The chain recombines TRBV7-8 with TRBJ2-7, with 9 bases lining up with TRBD1. V shed 5 bases and J 3 bases; nucleotides not matched to a gene: 11. Germline assignment: CDR1 SGHVS and CDR2 FQNEAQ. CDR3 size: 16 residues. The CDR3 sequence is CASSVPRDRAIYEQYF. As DNA, the CDR3 is TGTGCCAGCAGCGTCCCCCGGGACAGGGCCATCTACGAGCAGTACTTC. Full variable domain (missing parts from reference TRBV7-8 and TRBJ2-7): GAGVSQSPRYKVAKRGQDVALRCDPISGHVSLFWYQQALGQGPEFLTYFQNEAQLDKSGLPSDRFFAERPEGSVSTLKIQRTQQEDSAVYLCASSVPRDRAIYEQYFGPGTRLTVT.

The rearrangement links TRBV2 to TRBJ2-2; D might be TRBD2 (5 bases). CDR3 length equals 15 residues. V lost 4 bases and J 2 bases, leaving 11 bases between the germline ends. The germline V gene has CDR1 SNHLY and CDR2 FYNNEI. The CDR3 sequence is CASSGATTNTGELFF. CDR3 DNA sequence: TGTGCCAGCAGTGGAGCGACTACTAACACCGGGGAGCTGTTTTTT.

This chain joins TRBV7-2 and TRBJ2-7; D possibly matches TRBD1 or TRBD2 (6 bases each). The ends were cut back, 5 bases at V and 5 bases at J, with 19 bases in the middle. Germline CDR1 SGHTA, CDR2 FQGNSA. The CDR3 has 15 amino acids. This CDR3 is CASSADPGAQNEQYF. The CDR3 DNA sequence: TGTGCCAGCAGCGCAGATCCGGGGGCACAGAACGAGCAGTACTTC.

The gene calls are TRBV5-6 and TRBJ1-1; D call uncertain. The ends were cut back, 6 bases at V and 0 bases at J, with 15 bases in the middle. The CDR3 has 15 residues. Germline CDR1 is SGHDT and CDR2 is YYEEEE. For the CDR3, the DNA is TGTGCCAGCACCCGGGAGGTAGCGATGAACACTGAAGCTTTCTTT. It translates to CASTREVAMNTEAFF.

The chain has TRBV28 and TRBJ2-4; D unclear. Germline lookup yields CDR1 MDHEN and CDR2 SYDVKM. The CDR3 has 18 residues. Trimming pared 3 bases from V and 0 bases from J, leaving 18 bases between. CDR3 loop: CASSFSADCPSAKNIQYF. The CDR3 bases are TGTGCCAGCAGTTTTTCCGCAGACTGCCCCTCAGCCAAAAACATTCAGTACTTC.

V gene TRBV25-1 combines with J gene TRBJ2-7, with D possibly TRBD1 on 5 matching bases. Germline V CDR1 and CDR2: MGHDK, SYGVNS. The CDR3 totals 14 residues. Trimming cost V 3 bases and J 0 bases, with 9 bases left between them. Written as DNA, the CDR3 is TGTGCCAGCAGTGAGGGGCAACTCTCCTACGAGCAGTACTTC. This gives the protein CASSEGQLSYEQYF.

This rearrangement joins TRBV7-8 to TRBJ2-1, with 8 nucleotides matching TRBD1. The V gene end was trimmed by 5 bases and the J gene end by 12 bases; junction bases not matched to a gene: 15. The CDR3 spans 15 residues. Germline CDR1 reads SGHVS; CDR2 reads FQNEAQ. CDR3 coding DNA: TGTGCCAGCAGCCCAGACAGGGGTCCCTCGGTGGCGCAGTTCTTC. Its translation: CASSPDRGPSVAQFF.

This clone was observed a single time. V and J are TRBV27 and TRBJ1-2, with a weak D call TRBD1 (6 bases). With 6 bases removed from V and 3 bases from J, the gap between germline ends came to 14 bases. Germline-derived CDR1 and CDR2 are MNHEY and SMNVEV (reference sequence). This CDR3 has 14 residues. The CDR3 here is CASRGGREDYGYTF. DNA for the CDR3: TGTGCCAGCAGGGGGGGGCGGGAGGACTATGGCTACACCTTC.

The V gene is TRBV27, the J gene TRBJ2-5; D is undetermined. The germline gives CDR1 MNHEY, CDR2 SMNVEV (reference sequence). The V end lost 0 bases, the J end lost 4 bases, and 9 bases lay between the germline ends. CDR3 size: 14 residues. Here the CDR3 reads CASSLSSPTETQYF. The CDR3 DNA is TGTGCCAGCAGTTTATCGAGCCCTACAGAGACCCAGTACTTC.

The chain has TRBV29-1 and TRBJ2-3; D is possibly TRBD1 or TRBD2 (5 bases each). Germline lookup yields CDR1 SQVTM and CDR2 ANQGSEA. Trimming removed 0 bases at V and 0 bases at J, with 16 bases between. CDR3 length: 17 amino acids. The CDR3 sequence: CSVEDPLSGPSTDTQYF. In DNA form, the CDR3 reads TGCAGCGTTGAAGATCCCTTGTCGGGGCCTAGCACAGATACGCAGTATTTT.

The chain carries TRBV11-3 and TRBJ2-1, with 8 bases fitting TRBD2. The CDR3 is 18 amino acids. The junction had 16 bases not matched to a gene; V was cut back by 5 bases and J by 4 bases. Germline assignment: CDR1 SGHNT and CDR2 YENEEA. The CDR3 nucleotides are TGTGCCAGCAGCCCAGGGACTAGATGGGCCCGGGGTTACAATGAGCAGTTCTTC. Its translation is CASSPGTRWARGYNEQFF. Drawing the rest from reference TRBV11-3 and TRBJ2-1, the complete variable domain is EAGVVQSPRYKIIEKKQPVAFWCNPISGHNTLYWYLQNLGQGPELLIRYENEEAVDDSQLPKDRFSAERLKGVDSTLKIQPAELGDSAVYLCASSPGTRWARGYNEQFFGPGTRLTVL.

This clone has just a few counts. The genes are TRBV9 and TRBJ1-1; D uncertain. The V end lost 0 bases, the J end lost 3 bases, and 12 bases lay between the germline ends. This CDR3 is 15 amino acids long. The germline CDR1 and CDR2 sequences are SGDLS and YYNGEE. CDR3 DNA sequence: TGTGCCAGCAGCGTAGAAGATGATCAGGACACTGAAGCTTTCTTT. Protein product: CASSVEDDQDTEAFF.

The chain links TRBV7-9 to TRBJ1-6; no firm D call. The germline V gene has CDR1 SEHNR and CDR2 FQNEAQ (reference sequence). The CDR3 runs to 18 residues. V lost 5 bases to trimming and J lost 2 bases, with 19 bases between them. The CDR3 nucleotides are TGTGCCAGCAGCCCTACTGGTCTTCGGGTCCCCTATAATTCACCCCTCCACTTT. Translation gives CASSPTGLRVPYNSPLHF. The complete variable domain, with remaining parts taken from reference TRBV7-9 and TRBJ1-6, reads DTGVSQNPRHKITKRGQNVTFRCDPISEHNRLYWYRQTLGQGPEFLTYFQNEAQLEKSRLLSDRFSAERPKGSFSTLEIQRTEQGDSAMYLCASSPTGLRVPYNSPLHFGNGTRLTVT.

V usage is TRBV6-6 and J usage is TRBJ2-3; no definite D call. Per germline, CDR1 MNHNY and CDR2 SVGAGI (reference sequence). V was clipped by 5 bases and J by 0 bases, with 9 bases between them. This CDR3 is 14 amino acids long. CDR3 bases: TGTGCCAGCAGTCCAGACCGAAGCACAGATACGCAGTATTTT. It codes for CASSPDRSTDTQYF.

This sequence joins TRBV9 and TRBJ1-3; D gene uncertain. Germline loops: CDR1 SGDLS, CDR2 YYNGEE. The CDR3 extends over 14 amino acids. V was clipped by 4 bases and J by 1 base, with 9 bases between them. In DNA form, the CDR3 reads TGTGCCAGCAGCTCGCGCCGTTCTGGAAACACCATATATTTT. Translation: CASSSRRSGNTIYF.

The chain couples TRBV27 to TRBJ2-7; D may be TRBD1 (5 bases). Germline V gives CDR1 MNHEY, CDR2 SMNVEV (reference sequence). CDR3 length equals 14 residues. Trimming cost V 5 bases and J 3 bases, with 14 bases left between them. CDR3: CASSPWGGDYEQYF. CDR3 coding DNA: TGTGCCAGCAGTCCTTGGGGCGGAGACTACGAGCAGTACTTC.

The V call is TRBV6-5, the J call TRBJ2-4; D possibly matches TRBD1 or TRBD2 (5 bases each). With 5 bases removed from V and 6 bases from J, the gap between germline ends came to 14 bases. The CDR3 length is 14 residues. The germline V gene encodes CDR1 MNHEY and CDR2 SVGAGI. The CDR3, as DNA: TGTGCCAGCAGTACACCGGGACCCTTAAACATTCAGTACTTC. Its protein product is CASSTPGPLNIQYF.

This chain joins TRBV30 and TRBJ1-1; no firm D call. From germline, CDR1 is GTSNPN and CDR2 SVGIG (reference sequence). The CDR3 consists of 13 residues. Trimming cost V 8 bases and J 0 bases, with 13 bases left between them. The CDR3 is CASKHDLNTEAFF. The DNA of the CDR3 is TGTGCCAGTAAACACGATTTGAACACTGAAGCTTTCTTT. The variable domain in full, completed from reference TRBV30 and TRBJ1-1, reads SQTIHQWPATLVQPVGSPLSLECTVEGTSNPNLYWYRQAAGRGLQLLFYSVGIGQISSEVPQNLSASRPQDRQFILSSKKLLLSDSGFYLCASKHDLNTEAFFGQGTRLTVV.